The T cell receptor (beta chain) described here comes from a study of control samples from healthy donors and cancer patients. Generated by immunoSEQ multiplex PCR, the TCRdb table keeps only in-frame clones and is missing some. The repertoire holds some 70,000 clones, 83% seen once, with around a sixth in the top ten. With V trimmed by 0 bases and J by 5 bases, 7 bases remained unmatched. The CDR3 has 16 residues. CDR1 and CDR2 (germline): SGHRS, YFSETQ. The sequencing input was blood. The TCR comes from a man aged 55 to 69 in good health. The genes are TRBV5-1 and TRBJ2-5; 10 nucleotides line up with TRBD1. CDR3 sequence: CASSLGGQGVGETQYF. DNA for the CDR3: TGCGCCAGCAGCTTGGGAGGACAGGGGGTCGGGGAGACCCAGTACTTC.